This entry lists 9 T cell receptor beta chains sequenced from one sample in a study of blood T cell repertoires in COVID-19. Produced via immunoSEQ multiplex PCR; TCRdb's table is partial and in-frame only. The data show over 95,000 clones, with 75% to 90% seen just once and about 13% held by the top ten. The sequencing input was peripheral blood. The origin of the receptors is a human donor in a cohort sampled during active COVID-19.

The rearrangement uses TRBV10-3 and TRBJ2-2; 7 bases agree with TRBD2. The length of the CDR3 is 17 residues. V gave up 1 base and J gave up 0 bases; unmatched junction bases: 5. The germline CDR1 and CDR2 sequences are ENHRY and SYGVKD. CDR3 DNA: TGTGCCATCAGTGAGTTCGCGCTAGCGGCGAACACCGGGGAGCTGTTTTTT. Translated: CAISEFALAANTGELFF.

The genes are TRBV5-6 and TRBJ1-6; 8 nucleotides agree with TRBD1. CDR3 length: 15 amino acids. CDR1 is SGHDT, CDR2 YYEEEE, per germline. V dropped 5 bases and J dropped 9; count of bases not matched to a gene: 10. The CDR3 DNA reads TGTGCCAGCAGACGTTTACCAGGGGGCGGTTCACCCCTCCACTTT. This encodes CASRRLPGGGSPLHF.

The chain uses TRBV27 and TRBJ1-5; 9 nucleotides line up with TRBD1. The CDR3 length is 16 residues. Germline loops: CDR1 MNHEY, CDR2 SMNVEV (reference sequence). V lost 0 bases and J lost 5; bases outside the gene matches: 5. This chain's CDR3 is CASSLSRTGVDQPQHF. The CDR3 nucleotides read TGTGCCAGCAGTTTATCGCGGACAGGGGTTGATCAGCCCCAGCATTTT.

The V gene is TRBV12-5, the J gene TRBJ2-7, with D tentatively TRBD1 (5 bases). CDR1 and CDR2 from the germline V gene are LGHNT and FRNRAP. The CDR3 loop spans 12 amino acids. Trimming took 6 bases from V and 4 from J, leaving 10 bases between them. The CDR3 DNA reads TGTGCTAGTGGACAAGGGGAATACGAGCAGTACTTC. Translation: CASGQGEYEQYF.

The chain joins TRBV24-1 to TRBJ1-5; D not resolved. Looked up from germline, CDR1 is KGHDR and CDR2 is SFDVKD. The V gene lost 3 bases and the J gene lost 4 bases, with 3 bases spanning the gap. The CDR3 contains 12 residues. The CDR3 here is CATSDLNQPQHF. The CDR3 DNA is TGTGCCACCAGTGATCTTAATCAGCCCCAGCATTTT.

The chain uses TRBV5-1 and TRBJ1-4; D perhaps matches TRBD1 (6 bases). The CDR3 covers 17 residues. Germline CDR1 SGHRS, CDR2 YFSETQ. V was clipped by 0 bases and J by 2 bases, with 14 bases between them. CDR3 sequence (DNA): TGCGCCAGCAGCTTGGGAGGGGGAAGTGGTACTAATGAAAAACTGTTTTTT. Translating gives CASSLGGGSGTNEKLFF. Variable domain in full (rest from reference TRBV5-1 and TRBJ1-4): KAGVTQTPRYLIKTRGQQVTLSCSPISGHRSVSWYQQTPGQGLQFLFEYFSETQRNKGNFPGRFSGRQFSNSRSEMNVSTLELGDSALYLCASSLGGGSGTNEKLFFGSGTQLSVL.

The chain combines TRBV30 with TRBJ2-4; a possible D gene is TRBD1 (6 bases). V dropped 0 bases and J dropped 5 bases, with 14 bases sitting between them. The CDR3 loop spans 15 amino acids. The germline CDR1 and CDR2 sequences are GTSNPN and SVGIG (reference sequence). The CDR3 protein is CAWSVGQGNQNIQYF. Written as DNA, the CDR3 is TGTGCCTGGAGTGTTGGCCAGGGGAACCAAAACATTCAGTACTTC.

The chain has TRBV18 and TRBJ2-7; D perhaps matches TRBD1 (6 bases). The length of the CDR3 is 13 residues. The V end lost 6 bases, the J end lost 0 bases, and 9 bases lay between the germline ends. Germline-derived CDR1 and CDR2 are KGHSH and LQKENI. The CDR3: CASSRTDSYEQYF. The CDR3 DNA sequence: TGTGCCAGCTCGCGGACAGACTCCTACGAGCAGTACTTC. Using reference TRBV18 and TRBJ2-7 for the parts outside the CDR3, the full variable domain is NAGVMQNPRHLVRRRGQEARLRCSPMKGHSHVYWYRQLPEEGLKFMVYLQKENIIDESGMPKERFSAEFPKEGPSILRIQQVVRGDSAAYFCASSRTDSYEQYFGPGTRLTVT.

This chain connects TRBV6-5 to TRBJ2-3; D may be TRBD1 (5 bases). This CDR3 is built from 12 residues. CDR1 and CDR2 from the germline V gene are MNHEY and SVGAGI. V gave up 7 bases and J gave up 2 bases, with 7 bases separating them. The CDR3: CASKGPTDTQYF. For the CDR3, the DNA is TGTGCCAGCAAGGGGCCCACAGATACGCAGTATTTT.